These T cell receptor beta chains were read from a single sample in a study of OX40 agonist ivuxolimab in advanced cancers. Clones were read by immunoSEQ multiplex PCR, and TCRdb kept only the in-frame ones, dropping some. This repertoire shows tens of thousands of clones, more than 80% found once; its top ten account for about a tenth. The sample consisted of CD4+ or CD8+ T cells sorted from blood, taken in a trial of the OX40 agonist ivuxolimab. The receptors come from an adult with an advanced solid tumor such as melanoma, head and neck, liver or kidney cancer. The CDR3 runs from the conserved cysteine through the conserved F or W. Fields, in order: J gene, V gene, CDR3 protein.

TRBJ2-1 | TRBV15 | CATSRGPGNEQFF
TRBJ2-7 | TRBV2 | CASSAGAGYEQYF
TRBJ1-2 | TRBV5-8 | CASSSGQGLANYGYTF
TRBJ2-2 | TRBV9 | CASSPAGRNTGELFF
TRBJ1-5 | TRBV27 | CASSLGGGLPGQPQHF
TRBJ1-2 | TRBV29-1 | CSVEVNGYTF
TRBJ1-5 | TRBV15 | CATQRDRGTQPQHF
TRBJ2-2 | TRBV2 | CASSLPMDRPGELFF
TRBJ1-1 | TRBV30 | CAWSLSDTEAFF
TRBJ1-2 | TRBV29-1 | CSVAGQGSLDGYTF
TRBJ2-1 | TRBV29-1 | CSVGEWTSGYNEQFF
TRBJ2-1 | TRBV27 | CASSTGTSGSYNEQFF
TRBJ1-1 | TRBV27 | CASSLSGRAEAFF
TRBJ1-2 | TRBV6-5 | CASSQGQHGYTF
TRBJ1-5 | TRBV28 | CASTSPRAGAKDQPQHF
TRBJ1-4 | TRBV19 | CASSYRDHLPGEKLFF
TRBJ2-1 | TRBV27 | CASSPPSGNQGNEQFF
TRBJ2-1 | TRBV7-9 | CASSLAGLDNEQFF
TRBJ1-2 | TRBV6-5 | CASSYSTDHNYGYTF
TRBJ2-3 | TRBV9 | CASSNGGSFFTDTQYF
TRBJ2-2 | TRBV11-3 | CASSSDRGHTGELFF
TRBJ2-3 | TRBV16 | CASSLSRQGDTQYF
TRBJ2-2 | TRBV4-1 | CASSQEPSGSGELFF
TRBJ2-7 | TRBV5-4 | CASSHRDYEQYF
TRBJ2-1 | TRBV5-1 | CASSLPSNEQFF
TRBJ2-7 | TRBV9 | CASSPGTGAYEQYF
TRBJ2-7 | TRBV4-1 | CASSQDRDSYYEQYF
TRBJ2-7 | TRBV25-1 | CASSGSTTYEQYF
TRBJ1-1 | TRBV19 | CASSARPTEAFF
TRBJ2-1 | TRBV29-1 | CSVVSQGLNEQFF
TRBJ2-7 | TRBV7-9 | CASSLRDREYEQYF
TRBJ1-2 | TRBV11-2 | CASSSGTAYGYTF
TRBJ1-1 | TRBV19 | CASSMNRGGNTEAFF
TRBJ2-3 | TRBV10-2 | CASRGTSGRPADTQYF
TRBJ2-3 | TRBV19 | CASRHDLSTDTQYF
TRBJ2-2 | TRBV19 | CASSNAGTSAGELFF
TRBJ2-5 | TRBV6-6 | CASSYREVETQYF
TRBJ2-3 | TRBV7-2 | CASSRSRDTYTDTQYF
TRBJ2-7 | TRBV5-5 | CASSRFTYEQYF
TRBJ2-1 | TRBV29-1 | CSVRASYNEQFF
TRBJ2-4 | TRBV19 | CASSEYSPAKNIQYF
TRBJ2-2 | TRBV19 | CASHLGANTGELFF
TRBJ1-4 | TRBV19 | CASSIGGGQDEKLFF
TRBJ1-1 | TRBV7-9 | CASSGSRVTEAFF
TRBJ2-7 | TRBV19 | CASSTSSFSYEQYF
TRBJ2-5 | TRBV5-1 | CASSLWTSGQETQYF
TRBJ2-7 | TRBV7-9 | CASSLESAVYEQYF
TRBJ2-3 | TRBV19 | CASSRIAEDTQYF
TRBJ2-1 | TRBV19 | CASSTGLAGADEQFF
TRBJ2-1 | TRBV27 | CASSWGGNNEQFF
TRBJ2-7 | TRBV5-1 | CASSLGQRPFYEQYF
TRBJ2-3 | TRBV19 | CASSLTGIVDTQYF
TRBJ2-4 | TRBV27 | CASSKIQAGGKNIQYF
TRBJ2-1 | TRBV6-5 | CASSYLATRYYNEQFF